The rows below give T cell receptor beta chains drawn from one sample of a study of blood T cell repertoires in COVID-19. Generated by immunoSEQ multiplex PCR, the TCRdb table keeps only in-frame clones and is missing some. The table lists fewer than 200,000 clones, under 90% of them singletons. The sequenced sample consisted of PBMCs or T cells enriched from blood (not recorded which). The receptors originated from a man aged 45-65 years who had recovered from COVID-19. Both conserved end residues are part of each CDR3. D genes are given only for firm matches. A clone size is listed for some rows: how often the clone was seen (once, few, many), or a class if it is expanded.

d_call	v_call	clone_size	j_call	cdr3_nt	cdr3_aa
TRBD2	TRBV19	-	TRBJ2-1	TGTGCCAGTAGTACGACTAGCGGGATGACCTACAATGAGCAGTTCTTC	CASSTTSGMTYNEQFF
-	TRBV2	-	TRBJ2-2	TGTGCCAGCAGTGTCGCAGGGGCTCTTGCCACCGGGGAGCTGTTTTTT	CASSVAGALATGELFF
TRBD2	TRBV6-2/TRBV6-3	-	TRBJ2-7	TGTGCCAGCAGTTCCCCGGGGGGATACGAGCAGTACTTC	CASSSPGGYEQYF
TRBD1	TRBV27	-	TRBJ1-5	TGTGCCAGCAGTTCGGGACAGACAGATCAGCCCCAGCATTTT	CASSSGQTDQPQHF
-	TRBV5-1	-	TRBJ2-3	TGCGCCAGCAGCTTGCTAAGCACAGATACGCAGTATTTT	CASSLLSTDTQYF
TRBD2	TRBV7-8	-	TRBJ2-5	TGTGCCAGCAGCCGGGGACTACAAGAGACCCAGTACTTC	CASSRGLQETQYF
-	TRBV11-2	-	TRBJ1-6	TGTGCCAGCAGCGGAGGCTCCTATAATTCACCCCTCCACTTT	CASSGGSYNSPLHF
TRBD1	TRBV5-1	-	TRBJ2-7	TGCGCCAGCAGCTTGGACTTCAGGGGGCCCCAGGGCGAGCAGTACTTC	CASSLDFRGPQGEQYF
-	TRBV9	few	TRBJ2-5	TGTGCCAGCAGCGTATCCCGCGGTAGGGAGACCCAGTACTTC	CASSVSRGRETQYF
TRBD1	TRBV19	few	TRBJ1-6	TGTGCCAGTAGTAGGACAGGTCGCTCCTATAATTCACCCCTCCACTTT	CASSRTGRSYNSPLHF
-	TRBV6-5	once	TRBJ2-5	TGTGCCAGCAGTTACAAAACCGGGAACCCCCAAGAGACCCAGTACTTC	CASSYKTGNPQETQYF
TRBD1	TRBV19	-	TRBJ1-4	TGTGCCAGTAGTACTTCCGGGACAGTAAAAGGGAATGAAAAACTGTTTTTT	CASSTSGTVKGNEKLFF
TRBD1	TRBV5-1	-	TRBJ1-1	TGCGCCAGCAGCTTACCCAGGGGGGCAAGAACTGAAGCTTTCTTT	CASSLPRGARTEAFF
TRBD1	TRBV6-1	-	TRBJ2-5	TGTGCCAGCAGTGAAGGTACAGGGTTCAGGGGGGAGACCCAGTACTTC	CASSEGTGFRGETQYF
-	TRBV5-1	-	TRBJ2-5	TGCGCCAGCAGCTTGCAGGGGCCACGAGAGACCCAGTACTTC	CASSLQGPRETQYF
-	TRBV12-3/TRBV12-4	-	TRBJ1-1	TGTGCCAGCAGAGGGACAAAAACTGAAGCTTTCTTT	CASRGTKTEAFF
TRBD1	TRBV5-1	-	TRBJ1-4	TGCGCCAGCAGCTTTCAGGGGGCGGAAAAACTGTTTTTT	CASSFQGAEKLFF
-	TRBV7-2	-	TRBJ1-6	TGTGCCAGCAGCTTAAATGAGCCCGGCGGACTCTATAATTCACCCCTCCACTTT	CASSLNEPGGLYNSPLHF
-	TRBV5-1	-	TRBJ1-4	TGCGCCAGCAGCCAGATGGAGAATGAAAAACTGTTTTTT	CASSQMENEKLFF
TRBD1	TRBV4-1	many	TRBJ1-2	TGCGCCAGCAGCCCCCTATTGGACAGGGGTCGCGCTGGCTACACCTTC	CASSPLLDRGRAGYTF
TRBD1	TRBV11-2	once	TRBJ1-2	TGTGCCAGCAGCTCCCAACTTCAGGGGGATATGGACTATGGCTACACCTTC	CASSSQLQGDMDYGYTF
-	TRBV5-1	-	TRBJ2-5	TGCGCCAGCAGCTTGACGAGGGAGACCCAGTACTTC	CASSLTRETQYF
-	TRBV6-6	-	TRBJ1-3	TGTGCCAGCAGCCTGGGGAGGTCTGGAAACACCATATATTTT	CASSLGRSGNTIYF
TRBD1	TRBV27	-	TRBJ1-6	TGTGCCAGCAGTTTAACAGCAGGGGGCGTCTCACCCCTCCACTTT	CASSLTAGGVSPLHF
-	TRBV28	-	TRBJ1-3	TGTGCCAGCATTCGCGATTCTGGAAACACCATATATTTT	CASIRDSGNTIYF
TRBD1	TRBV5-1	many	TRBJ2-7	TGCGCCAGCAGCTGGGATGGACAGGGCGGGGAGCAGTACTTC	CASSWDGQGGEQYF
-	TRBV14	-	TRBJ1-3	TGTGCCAGCAGCCCTGGTCGTATCAGTTGGAGGTCTGGAAACACCATATATTTT	CASSPGRISWRSGNTIYF
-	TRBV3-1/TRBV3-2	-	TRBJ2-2	TGTGCCAGCAGCCAAGGAAATCGGGCCGGGGAGCTGTTTTTT	CASSQGNRAGELFF
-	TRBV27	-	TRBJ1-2	TGTGCCAGCAGTAAGCTTGGGCCCTATGGCTACACCTTC	CASSKLGPYGYTF
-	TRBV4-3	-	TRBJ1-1	TGCGCCAGCAGCCAGGGTCCGGGACATACAAACACTGAAGCTTTCTTT	CASSQGPGHTNTEAFF
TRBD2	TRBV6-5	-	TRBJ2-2	TGTGCCAGCAGTTACTGGAGCGGGACCCGGCCGGGGGAGCTGTTTTTT	CASSYWSGTRPGELFF
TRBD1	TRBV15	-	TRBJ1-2	TGTGCCACCAGCAGGGGGACAGGGGGGGTGCATGGCTACACCTTC	CATSRGTGGVHGYTF
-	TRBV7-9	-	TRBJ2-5	TGTGCCAGCAGCTTAGCCAGGCAGGGAGAGACCCAGTACTTC	CASSLARQGETQYF
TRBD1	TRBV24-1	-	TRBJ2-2	TGTGCCACCAGTGACGGTGGGACAGGGGTTCCCGGGGAGCTGTTTTTT	CATSDGGTGVPGELFF
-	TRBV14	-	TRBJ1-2	TGTGCCAGCAGCCCCCGAAGTGGAGATGGCTACACCTTC	CASSPRSGDGYTF
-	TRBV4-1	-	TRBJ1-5	TGCGCCAGCAGCCAAGGAAGGGGGTTGGGTAGCAATCAGCCCCAGCATTTT	CASSQGRGLGSNQPQHF
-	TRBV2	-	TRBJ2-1	TGTGCCAGCAGTCCTGGCCGGGTGAATGAGCAGTTCTTC	CASSPGRVNEQFF
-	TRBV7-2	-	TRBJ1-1	TGTGCCAGCAGCTCCCGAATCGGGGTTCTTCTCGACACTGAAGCTTTCTTT	CASSSRIGVLLDTEAFF
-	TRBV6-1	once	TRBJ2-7	TGTGCCAGCAGTGAGGGAGAGACCTACGAGCAGTACTTC	CASSEGETYEQYF
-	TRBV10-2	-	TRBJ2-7	TGCGCCAGCAGTGAGACCCATAGCTCCTACGAGCAGTACTTC	CASSETHSSYEQYF
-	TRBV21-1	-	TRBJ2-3	TGTGCCAGCAGCCCGCGGACAGGGGGCAGGACAGATACGCAGTATTTT	CASSPRTGGRTDTQYF